This T cell receptor beta chain was identified in a study of response to subunit inactivated influenza vaccine. General observations from the study: New T cells are recruited in small numbers by each seasonal influenza vaccination, according to the authors' suggestion.

TCRdb re-called the RT-PCR reads with MiXCR, one entry per CDR3 protein. This table has some 300,000 distinct CDR3 sequences, around 22% appearing once. With regard to this clonotype: Its matching antigen is unknown.

Germline V gives CDR1 SGHRS, CDR2 YFSETQ. The ends were cut back, 4 bases at V and 0 bases at J, with 11 bases in the middle. CDR3 size: 15 residues. The TCR comes from a man aged 50-75 years who received an inactivated influenza vaccine. V usage is TRBV5-1 and J usage is TRBJ1-5; D uncertain. The specimen was PBMCs from blood, collected 21 months after vaccination. The CDR3 region has the DNA TGCGCCAGCAGCCCCGGCGCTTATAGCAATCAGCCCCAGCATTTT. Translated, it gives CASSPGAYSNQPQHF.